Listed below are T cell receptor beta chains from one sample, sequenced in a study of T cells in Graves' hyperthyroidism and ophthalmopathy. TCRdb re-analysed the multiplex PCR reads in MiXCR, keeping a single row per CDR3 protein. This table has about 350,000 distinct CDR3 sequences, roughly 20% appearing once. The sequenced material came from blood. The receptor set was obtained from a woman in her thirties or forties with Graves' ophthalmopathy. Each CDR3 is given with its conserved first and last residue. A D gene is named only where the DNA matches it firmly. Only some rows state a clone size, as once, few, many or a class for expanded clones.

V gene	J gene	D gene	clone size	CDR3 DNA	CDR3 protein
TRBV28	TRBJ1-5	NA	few	TGTGCCAGCAGGCTCGGGGGGAGGGTGCATCAGCCCCAGCATTTT	CASRLGGRVHQPQHF
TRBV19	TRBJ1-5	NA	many	TGTGCCAGTAGTCTTCCAGGGGTACGCGGTTCCCAGCATTTT	CASSLPGVRGSQHF
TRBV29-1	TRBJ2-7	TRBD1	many	TGCAGCGCCGGACAGGGAGTGTACGAGCAGTACTTC	CSAGQGVYEQYF
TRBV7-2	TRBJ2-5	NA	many	TGTGCCAGCAGCTTAGATACTACGAGGAGGGAGACCCAGTACTTC	CASSLDTTRRETQYF
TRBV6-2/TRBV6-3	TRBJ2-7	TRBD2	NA	TGTGCCAGCAGTTCCTGGACTAGCGGCTCCTACGAGCAGTACTTC	CASSSWTSGSYEQYF
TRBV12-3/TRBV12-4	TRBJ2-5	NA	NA	TGTGCCAGAATTCCCCAGGGCCAAGAGACACAGTACTTC	CARIPQGQETQYF
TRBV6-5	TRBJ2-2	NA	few	TGTGCCAGCAGTTTCCCGGCTAGCCCCACCGGGGAGCTGTTTTTT	CASSFPASPTGELFF
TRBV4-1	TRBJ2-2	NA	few	TGCGCCAGCAGCCAAGAACTGGGGACCGGGGAGCTGTTTTTT	CASSQELGTGELFF
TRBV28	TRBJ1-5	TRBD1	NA	TGTGCCAGCAGCCCGACACGGACAGGGGTAAGGGAGCCCCAGCATTTT	CASSPTRTGVREPQHF
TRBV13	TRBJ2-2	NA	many	TGTGCCAGCAGCTTAGAAGGGAATGCTAACACCGGGGAGCTGTTTTTT	CASSLEGNANTGELFF
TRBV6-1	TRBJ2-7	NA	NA	TGTGCCAGCAGAAGACACACCCAGGTCTACGAGCAGTACTTC	CASRRHTQVYEQYF
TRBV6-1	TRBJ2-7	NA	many	TGTGCCAGCAGTGATCACCACTACGAGCAGTACTTC	CASSDHHYEQYF
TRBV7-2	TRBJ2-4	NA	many	TGTGCCAGCAGCTTGACCCTAAGGGAAAAAAACATTCAGTACTTC	CASSLTLREKNIQYF
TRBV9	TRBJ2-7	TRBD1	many	TGTGCCAGCAGCGGTGCCGGAACAGGGGACTACGAGCAGTACTTC	CASSGAGTGDYEQYF
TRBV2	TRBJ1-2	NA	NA	TGTGCCAGCAGTGTAGAGAGCAACTATGGCTACATCTTC	CASSVESNYGYIF
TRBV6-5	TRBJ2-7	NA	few	TGTGCCAGCAGTTCCCCCTTGGACGACTACGAGCAGTACTTC	CASSSPLDDYEQYF
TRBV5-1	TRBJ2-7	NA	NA	TGCGCCAGCAGCGGAGGGCCAGGGGACGAGCAGTACTTC	CASSGGPGDEQYF
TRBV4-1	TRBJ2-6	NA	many	TGCGCCAGCAGCCAAGCGGGGGGCCCTGGGGCCAACGTCCTGACTTTC	CASSQAGGPGANVLTF
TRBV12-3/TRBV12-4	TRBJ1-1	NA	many	TGTGCCAGCCTCGATGCCGCTACCATGAACACTGAAGCTTTCTTT	CASLDAATMNTEAFF
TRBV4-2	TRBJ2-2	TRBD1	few	TGTGCCAGCAGCCCCCCTTCAGGGGGAGCTTACACCGGGGAGCTGTTTTTT	CASSPPSGGAYTGELFF
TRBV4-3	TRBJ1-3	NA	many	TGCGCCAGCAGCCAAGATCGAACACCCATCGTCGGCACCATATATTTT	CASSQDRTPIVGTIYF
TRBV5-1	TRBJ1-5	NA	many	TGCGCCAGCAGCTTGGACGGAGCAGGGGATCAGCCCCAGCATTTT	CASSLDGAGDQPQHF
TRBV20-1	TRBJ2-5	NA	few	TGCAGTGCTAGTTTGGGGGTGGGGGAGACCCAGTACTTC	CSASLGVGETQYF
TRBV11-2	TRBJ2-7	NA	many	TGTGCCAGCAGCCCTAAGACAGGTTTCGAGTACGAGCAGTACTTC	CASSPKTGFEYEQYF
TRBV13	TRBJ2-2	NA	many	TGTGCCAGCAGCTTAACTTACGGCGGGGAGCTGTTTTTT	CASSLTYGGELFF
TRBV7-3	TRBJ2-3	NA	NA	TGTGCCAGCAGTGATGGGCACACAGATACGCAGTATTTT	CASSDGHTDTQYF